A single sample gave rise to the 9 T cell receptor beta chains below, sequenced in a study of blood T cell repertoires in COVID-19. Here immunoSEQ multiplex PCR was the method, and the copy in TCRdb shows in-frame clones only, minus some. The sample lists 200,000 to 250,000 clones; roughly 84% were seen once. The sequencing sample was made of peripheral blood. These receptors originate from a man aged 45 to 65 with active or convalescent COVID-19.

The J gene is TRBJ2-3, the V gene TRBV4-1, with TRBD1 as a possible D gene (6 bases). The CDR3 is 14 residues long. Germline V gene lookup returns CDR1 MGHRA and CDR2 YSYEKL. Trimming took off 1 base at V and 5 bases at J, with 10 bases between the two ends. CDR3 sequence: CASSQAGVGDTQYF. The CDR3 DNA is TGCGCCAGCAGCCAAGCAGGGGTCGGAGATACGCAGTATTTT.

A remark on this clone: The sample holds other DNA sequences that translate to the same CDR3. V and J are TRBV9 and TRBJ2-1; perhaps TRBD1 as D (7 bases). Trimming stripped 0 bases from V and 1 base from J, with 8 bases between. Germline CDR1 and CDR2: SGDLS and YYNGEE. The CDR3 loop spans 15 amino acids. In DNA form, the CDR3 reads TGTGCCAGCAGCGTAGCAGGGGGGTCCTACAATGAGCAGTTCTTC. Translated: CASSVAGGSYNEQFF. The whole variable domain, remainder taken from reference TRBV9 and TRBJ2-1, is DSGVTQTPKHLITATGQRVTLRCSPRSGDLSVYWYQQSLDQGLQFLIQYYNGEERAKGNILERFSAQQFPDLHSELNLSSLELGDSALYFCASSVAGGSYNEQFFGPGTRLTVL.

The chain uses TRBV6-6 and TRBJ2-7; maybe TRBD1 (5 bases). From germline, CDR1 is MNHNY and CDR2 SVGAGI (reference sequence). Trimming pared 5 bases from V and 0 bases from J, leaving 11 bases between. This CDR3 is built from 14 residues. This chain's CDR3 is CASSLQGSSYEQYF. In nucleotides, the CDR3 is TGTGCCAGCAGTCTCCAGGGTAGCTCCTACGAGCAGTACTTC.

The V and J genes are TRBV4-1 and TRBJ2-5; 9 bases fit TRBD2. The CDR3 runs 18 residues. Losses at the gene ends were 0 bases for V and 1 base for J; bases not matched to a gene: 9. CDR1 and CDR2 (germline): MGHRA, YSYEKL. The CDR3 DNA sequence: TGCGCCAGCAGCCAAGATTATCTAGCGGGGAGCCTCCAAGAGACCCAGTACTTC. Translation: CASSQDYLAGSLQETQYF.

The V and J genes are TRBV19 and TRBJ1-3, with 7 bases identical to TRBD1. Germline CDR1 LNHDA, CDR2 SQIVND (reference sequence). V shed 4 bases and J 1 base; nucleotides not matched to a gene: 1. CDR3 length: 14 residues. CDR3 DNA sequence: TGTGCCAGTAGTAGGGACAGATCTGGAAACACCATATATTTT. Encoded protein: CASSRDRSGNTIYF.

This clone was seen more than once but under ten times. The gene calls are TRBV6-5 and TRBJ1-5; TRBD1 matches at 7 bases. V was pared by 6 bases and J by 5 bases, with 7 bases of the junction left unmatched. CDR1 is MNHEY, CDR2 SVGAGI, per germline. The CDR3 extends over 14 amino acids. The CDR3 bases are TGTGCCAGCAGCCCAATTCAGGGGGATCAGCCCCAGCATTTT. This encodes CASSPIQGDQPQHF.

This chain joins TRBV6-5 and TRBJ2-5, with D tentatively TRBD2 (5 bases). The V end was cut by 6 bases, the J end by 0 bases, with 14 bases between. The CDR3 consists of 15 residues. From germline, CDR1 is MNHEY and CDR2 SVGAGI. CDR3 amino acids: CASSRTRGYQETQYF. The CDR3 DNA reads TGTGCCAGCAGCCGCACCCGGGGATACCAAGAGACCCAGTACTTC.

V and J are TRBV5-1 and TRBJ1-1; 10 nucleotides match TRBD1. The germline gives CDR1 SGHRS, CDR2 YFSETQ. CDR3 length equals 13 residues. V trimming: 6 bases; J trimming: 5 bases; junction bases outside the gene matches: 4. DNA for the CDR3: TGCGCCAGCACGGGACAGGGGCAGACTGAAGCTTTCTTT. Translation: CASTGQGQTEAFF. Full variable domain (rest looked up from reference TRBV5-1 and TRBJ1-1): KAGVTQTPRYLIKTRGQQVTLSCSPISGHRSVSWYQQTPGQGLQFLFEYFSETQRNKGNFPGRFSGRQFSNSRSEMNVSTLELGDSALYLCASTGQGQTEAFFGQGTRLTVV.

The V call is TRBV30, the J call TRBJ2-7; weak D call: TRBD2 (6 bases). V lost 1 base to trimming and J lost 4 bases, with 11 bases between them. Germline CDR1 is GTSNPN and CDR2 is SVGIG (reference sequence). The CDR3 runs 13 residues. The chain's CDR3 is CAWSASREYEQYF. CDR3 in DNA: TGTGCCTGGAGTGCTAGCCGGGAGTACGAGCAGTACTTC.